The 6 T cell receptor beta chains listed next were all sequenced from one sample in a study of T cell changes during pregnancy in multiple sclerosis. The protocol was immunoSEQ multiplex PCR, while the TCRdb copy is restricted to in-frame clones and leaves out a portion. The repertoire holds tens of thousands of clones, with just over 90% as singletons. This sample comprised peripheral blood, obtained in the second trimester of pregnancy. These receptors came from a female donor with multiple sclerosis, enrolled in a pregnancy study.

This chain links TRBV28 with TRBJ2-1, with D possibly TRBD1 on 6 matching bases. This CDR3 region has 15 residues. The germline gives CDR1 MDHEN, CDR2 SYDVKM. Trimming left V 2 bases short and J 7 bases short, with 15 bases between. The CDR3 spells CASSLRAGAENEQFF. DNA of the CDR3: TGTGCCAGCAGTTTACGGGCAGGGGCTGAGAATGAGCAGTTCTTC. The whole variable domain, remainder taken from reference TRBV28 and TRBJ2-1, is DVKVTQSSRYLVKRTGEKVFLECVQDMDHENMFWYRQDPGLGLRLIYFSYDVKMKEKGDIPEGYSVSREKKERFSLILESASTNQTSMYLCASSLRAGAENEQFFGPGTRLTVL.

CDR3 in DNA: TGCAGCGAAACAGGGGGCGCCCGCTACAATGAGCAGTTCTTC. It translates to CSETGGARYNEQFF. V is TRBV29-1 and J is TRBJ2-1, with TRBD1 identical over 9 bases. With 7 bases clipped from V and 3 bases from J, the junction kept 7 bases outside the gene matches. The CDR3 spans 14 residues. Germline CDR1 SQVTM, CDR2 ANQGSEA.

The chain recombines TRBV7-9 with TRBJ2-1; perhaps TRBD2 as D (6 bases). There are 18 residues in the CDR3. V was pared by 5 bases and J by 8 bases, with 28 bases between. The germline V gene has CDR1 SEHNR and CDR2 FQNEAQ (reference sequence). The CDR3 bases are TGTGCCAGCAGCACCACACCTTCCGGGACTGCCTATGTAGATGAGCAGTTCTTC. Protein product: CASSTTPSGTAYVDEQFF.

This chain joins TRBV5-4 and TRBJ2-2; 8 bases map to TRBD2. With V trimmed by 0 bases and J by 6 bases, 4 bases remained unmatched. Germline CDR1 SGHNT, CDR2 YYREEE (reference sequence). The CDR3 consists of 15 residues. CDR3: CASSLGSGSAGELFF. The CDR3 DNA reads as TGTGCCAGCAGCTTGGGAAGCGGGAGCGCCGGGGAGCTGTTTTTT.

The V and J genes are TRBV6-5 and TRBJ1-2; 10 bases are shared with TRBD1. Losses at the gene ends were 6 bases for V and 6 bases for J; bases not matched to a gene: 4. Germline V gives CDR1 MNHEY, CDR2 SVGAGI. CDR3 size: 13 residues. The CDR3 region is CASSRGTGDGYTF. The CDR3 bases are TGTGCCAGCAGCCGAGGGACAGGGGATGGCTACACCTTC.

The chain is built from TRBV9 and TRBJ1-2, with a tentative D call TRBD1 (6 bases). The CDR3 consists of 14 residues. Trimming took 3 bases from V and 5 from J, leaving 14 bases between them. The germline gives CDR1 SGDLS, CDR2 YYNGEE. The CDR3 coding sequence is TGTGCCAGCAGCGATTGGACAGCCCCATATGGCTACACCTTC. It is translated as CASSDWTAPYGYTF.